The 15 T cell receptor beta chains below were found in one sample sequenced in a study of blood T cell repertoires in COVID-19. The table came from immunoSEQ multiplex PCR; TCRdb's copy has only in-frame clones and leaves some out. The data hold approximately 250,000 clones, with approximately 83% observed a single time. Sequenced material: peripheral blood. These receptors originate from a human donor in a cohort sampled during active COVID-19.

V is TRBV5-8 and J is TRBJ2-1; 12 nucleotides agree with TRBD2. With 0 bases clipped from V and 7 bases from J, the junction kept 5 bases outside the gene matches. The CDR3 contains 16 residues. Germline CDR1 SGHTS, CDR2 YDEGEE. The chain's CDR3 is CASSLVGLAGGNEQFF. The CDR3, as DNA: TGTGCCAGCAGCTTGGTCGGCCTAGCGGGAGGGAATGAGCAGTTCTTC. The entire variable domain, with the rest obtained from reference TRBV5-8 and TRBJ2-1, is as follows: EAGVTQSPTHLIKTRGQQATLRCSPISGHTSVYWYQQALGLGLQFLLWYDEGEERNRGNFPPRFSGRQFPNYSSELNVNALELEDSALYLCASSLVGLAGGNEQFFGPGTRLTVL.

The chain has TRBV7-9 and TRBJ1-3; 11 nucleotides align to TRBD1. The ends lost 3 bases at V and 4 bases at J; junction bases unmatched: 11. In germline, CDR1 is SEHNR, CDR2 FQNEAQ (reference sequence). There are 18 residues in the CDR3. This CDR3 reads CASSLHRFGTGGGNTIYF. The CDR3 region has the DNA TGTGCCAGCAGCTTGCACCGTTTCGGGACAGGGGGGGGAAACACCATATATTTT.

This clone was seen a few times. This chain connects TRBV6-5 to TRBJ2-1; D is possibly TRBD1 (6 bases). V lost 0 bases, J lost 5 bases, and 14 bases lay in between. From germline, CDR1 is MNHEY and CDR2 SVGAGI. The CDR3 length is 16 residues. CDR3 residues: CASSYSQGRENNEQFF. In DNA form, the CDR3 reads TGTGCCAGCAGTTACTCTCAGGGGCGCGAAAACAATGAGCAGTTCTTC.

The gene calls are TRBV19 and TRBJ2-2; the match to TRBD1 covers 7 bases. V shed 6 bases and J 0 bases; nucleotides not matched to a gene: 4. Germline V lookup: CDR1 LNHDA, CDR2 SQIVND (reference sequence). CDR3 length: 15 residues. The CDR3 DNA is TGTGCCAGTAGGTCCGGGACAGCGAACACCGGGGAGCTGTTTTTT. This gives the protein CASRSGTANTGELFF.

V and J are TRBV24-1 and TRBJ1-1; a weak D match, TRBD1 (6 bases). CDR3 size: 15 residues. CDR1 is KGHDR, CDR2 SFDVKD, per germline. V was clipped by 5 bases and J by 4 bases, with 16 bases between them. The CDR3, as DNA: TGTGCCACCAGTGGTACAGGGATAGGGAGCACTGAAGCTTTCTTT. It is translated as CATSGTGIGSTEAFF.

This chain links TRBV1 with TRBJ1-4; TRBD1 reflects the table's D call only, with no check against the DNA. TRBV1 is shown as a pseudogene. The length of the CDR3 is 16 residues. The CDR3 DNA sequence: TGCACCAGCAGCCAAGATCTTGGCAGGCTTAATGAAAAACTGTTTTTT. Protein: CTSSQDLGRLNEKLFF.

This chain uses TRBV6-5 with TRBJ2-7; no reliable D call. Trimming removed 0 bases from V and 0 bases from J, with 9 bases in between. The CDR3 runs to 15 residues. Germline V CDR1 and CDR2: MNHEY, SVGAGI. CDR3 region: CASSYSAMVSYEQYF. In DNA, the CDR3 is TGTGCCAGCAGTTACTCTGCTATGGTCTCCTACGAGCAGTACTTC.

The chain has TRBV15 and TRBJ2-6; D gene ambiguous. Trimming removed 5 bases at V and 0 bases at J, with 5 bases between. CDR3 length equals 14 residues. In germline, CDR1 is LNHNV, CDR2 YYDKDF (reference sequence). CDR3 residues: CATSYSSGANVLTF. DNA of the CDR3: TGTGCCACCAGCTACAGCTCTGGGGCCAACGTCCTGACTTTC.

The rearrangement uses TRBV19 and TRBJ2-3; TRBD1 matches at 8 bases. CDR3 length equals 15 residues. Per the germline V gene, CDR1 is LNHDA and CDR2 is SQIVND (reference sequence). V lost 7 bases to trimming and J lost 4 bases; unmatched junction nucleotides: 10. As DNA, the CDR3 is TGTGCCAGTATGCGGACAGGGAGGTTAGCAGATACGCAGTATTTT. It specifies CASMRTGRLADTQYF.

In this sample, this clone turned up a few times. The gene calls are TRBV19 and TRBJ1-1; 12 bases match TRBD1. This CDR3 region has 15 residues. The V gene end was trimmed by 4 bases and the J gene end by 5 bases; junction bases not matched to a gene: 5. Germline V gene data show CDR1 as LNHDA and CDR2 as SQIVND (reference sequence). The CDR3 DNA reads TGTGCCAGTAGTAAGGGACAGGGGGCTGAAACTGAAGCTTTCTTT. Its translation: CASSKGQGAETEAFF.

This clone was detected only once. The chain carries TRBV11-1 and TRBJ2-1, with 12 bases aligning to TRBD2. The CDR3 is 16 residues long. The germline gives CDR1 SGHAT, CDR2 FQDESV (reference sequence). The junction had 10 bases not matched to a gene; V was cut back by 5 bases and J by 8 bases. Written as DNA, the CDR3 is TGTGCCAGCAGCGGAAGGACTAGCGGGGTTGGCGATGAGCAGTTCTTC. Amino acid sequence: CASSGRTSGVGDEQFF.

This clone has at least ten counts. This sequence joins TRBV5-6 and TRBJ2-1, with D possibly matching TRBD1 (6 bases). The germline V gene encodes CDR1 SGHDT and CDR2 YYEEEE. The CDR3 totals 14 residues. Trimming cost V 0 bases and J 6 bases, with 10 bases left between them. CDR3 sequence (DNA): TGTGCCAGCAGCTTGGGGGACAATACCAATGAGCAGTTCTTC. Translated, it gives CASSLGDNTNEQFF.

The chain is built from TRBV5-1 and TRBJ2-7; TRBD1 aligns across 11 bases. There are 14 residues in the CDR3. V lost 3 bases to trimming and J lost 7 bases; unmatched junction nucleotides: 6. The germline gives CDR1 SGHRS, CDR2 YFSETQ. CDR3 DNA sequence: TGCGCCAGCAGCTCGGGACAGGGGGTAGGAGAGCAGTACTTC. Translating gives CASSSGQGVGEQYF. Together with reference TRBV5-1 and TRBJ2-7, the CDR3 gives the full variable domain: KAGVTQTPRYLIKTRGQQVTLSCSPISGHRSVSWYQQTPGQGLQFLFEYFSETQRNKGNFPGRFSGRQFSNSRSEMNVSTLELGDSALYLCASSSGQGVGEQYFGPGTRLTVT.

The chain uses TRBV24-1 and TRBJ1-5; TRBD1 might be the D (6 bases). V was cut by 5 bases and J by 6 bases, with 13 bases left in between. The germline gives CDR1 KGHDR, CDR2 SFDVKD. The CDR3 sequence is 14 residues long. Here the CDR3 DNA reads TGTGCCACCAGTGTTCCAGGGGCTTCTCAGCCCCAGCATTTT. Translation gives CATSVPGASQPQHF.

The CDR3 nucleotides are TGCAGTGCACAGGGGTACGAGCAGTACTTC. It specifies CSAQGYEQYF. The chain carries TRBV20-1 and TRBJ2-7; 7 nucleotides line up with TRBD1. V dropped 6 bases and J dropped 4; count of bases not matched to a gene: 0. In germline, CDR1 is DFQATT, CDR2 SNEGSKA (reference sequence). CDR3 length: 10 amino acids.